The next 4 T cell receptor beta chains were all read from a single sample in a study of CD8 T cells in Susac syndrome. Random hexamers were used to reverse transcribe an amount of roughly 0.5 to 1 ug RNA. Using its own MiXCR run on the immunoSEQ multiplex PCR reads, TCRdb lists one record per CDR3 protein. The sample has around 160,000 distinct CDR3 sequences, about 95% seen once. Sequenced input: CD4+ T cells from PBMCs. The origin of the receptors is a human donor in good health.

The chain links TRBV6-2 or TRBV6-3 to TRBJ2-5, with 8 nucleotides matching TRBD1. Germline V gene lookup returns CDR1 MNHEY and CDR2 SVGEGT. The CDR3 is made up of 14 amino acids. V was pared by 0 bases and J by 4 bases, with 1 base of the junction left unmatched. The CDR3 nucleotides are TGTGCCAGCAGTTACTCGGGACAGGCAGAGACCCAGTACTTC. This encodes CASSYSGQAETQYF.

The CDR3 reads CSATYVNWGNEQFF. In DNA, the CDR3 is TGCAGTGCTACGTACGTGAACTGGGGCAATGAGCAGTTCTTC. J is TRBJ2-1 and V is TRBV20-1, with D unresolved. With 4 bases removed from V and 6 bases from J, the gap between germline ends came to 16 bases. The CDR3 has 14 amino acids. Germline loops: CDR1 DFQATT, CDR2 SNEGSKA (reference sequence).

The V gene is TRBV20-1, the J gene TRBJ2-5, with TRBD1 matching over 10 bases. Losses at the gene ends were 1 base for V and 3 bases for J; bases not matched to a gene: 2. CDR1 is DFQATT and CDR2 is SNEGSKA in the germline V gene (reference sequence). This CDR3 contains 14 residues. The CDR3 bases are TGCAGTGCTAGAGGGGACAGGGGAAAAGAGACCCAGTACTTC. This codes for CSARGDRGKETQYF.

The chain recombines TRBV29-1 with TRBJ2-6; 7 bases map to TRBD1. J was trimmed by 0 bases and V by 5 bases; bases with no gene match: 7. Germline V gene lookup returns CDR1 SQVTM and CDR2 ANQGSEA. The CDR3 spans 16 residues. CDR3 region: CSVIGTEFSGANVLTF. DNA of the CDR3: TGCAGCGTTATCGGGACAGAGTTCTCTGGGGCCAACGTCCTGACTTTC.